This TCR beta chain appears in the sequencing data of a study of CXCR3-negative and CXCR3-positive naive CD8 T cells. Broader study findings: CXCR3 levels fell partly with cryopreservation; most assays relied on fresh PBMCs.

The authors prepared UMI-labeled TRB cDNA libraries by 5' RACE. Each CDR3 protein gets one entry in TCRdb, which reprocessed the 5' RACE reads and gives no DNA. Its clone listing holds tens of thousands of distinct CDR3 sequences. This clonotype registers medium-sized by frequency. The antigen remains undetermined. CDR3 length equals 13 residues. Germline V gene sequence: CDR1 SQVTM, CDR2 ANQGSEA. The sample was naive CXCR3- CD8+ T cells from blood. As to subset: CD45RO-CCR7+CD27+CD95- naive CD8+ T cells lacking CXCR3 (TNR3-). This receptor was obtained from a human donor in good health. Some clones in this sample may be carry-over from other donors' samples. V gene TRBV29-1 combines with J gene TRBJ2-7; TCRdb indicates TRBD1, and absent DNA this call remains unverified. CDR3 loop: CSVGGPGANEQYF.